This TCR beta chain was sequenced in a study of regulatory T cells in long-lasting Graves disease. Study-wide results and caveats: New patients shared about 880 public clonotypes, fewer than the 2,741 shared by persistent patients. Preferential use of TRBV28, TRBJ1-2 and TRBJ2-5 was seen in persistent disease. Authors noted too few samples as a limitation.

CDR3-region Arm-PCR and iRepertoire HTBI primers produced the TCR beta libraries. TCRdb passed the multiplex PCR reads through MiXCR, listing each CDR3 protein once. Of 450,000 to 500,000 distinct CDR3 sequences listed, roughly 16% are singletons. The CDR3 consists of 20 residues. Germline V lookup: CDR1 DFQATT, CDR2 SNEGSKA (reference sequence). Germline trimming cut 0 bases from V and 5 bases from J; bases unmatched to any gene: 24. Time point noted: newly diagnosed GD, antithyroid drugs for less than 3 months. PBMCs provided the RNA from which the TCR library was made. As for this clonotype: Its target is not known.

The same sample was also used in a study of T cells in Graves' hyperthyroidism and ophthalmopathy. That investigation notes: HTBI primers were the set used in a first-round RT-PCR of the TCR CDR3.

This clonotype was sampled from a man between 35 and 55 years old with Graves disease. The chain recombines TRBV20-1 with TRBJ1-2; 7 bases are a match to TRBD1. The sequencing here drew on peripheral blood mononuclear cells (PBMCs), taken at new diagnosis, from a patient treated with antithyroid drugs. The CDR3 region is CSARDLPRQGYSFADYGYTF. CDR3 bases: TGCAGTGCTAGAGATCTGCCGAGACAGGGATATTCCTTCGCCGATTATGGCTACACCTTC.